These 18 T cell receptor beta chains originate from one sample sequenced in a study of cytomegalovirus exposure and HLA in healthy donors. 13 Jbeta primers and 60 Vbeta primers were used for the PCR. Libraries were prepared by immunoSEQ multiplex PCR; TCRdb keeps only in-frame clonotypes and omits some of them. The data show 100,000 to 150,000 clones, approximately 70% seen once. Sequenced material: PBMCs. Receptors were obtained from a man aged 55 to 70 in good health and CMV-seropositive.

The chain's CDR3 is CASSTRVLEQFF. DNA of the CDR3: TGTGCCAGCAGCACCAGGGTTCTAGAGCAGTTCTTC. This chain uses TRBV7-2 with TRBJ2-1; perhaps TRBD1 as D (5 bases). Germline V gene sequence: CDR1 SGHTA, CDR2 FQGNSA. The V and J ends lost 5 bases and 10 bases respectively, with 12 bases between them. The CDR3 covers 12 residues. The full variable domain, rest sourced from reference TRBV7-2 and TRBJ2-1, is GAGVSQSPSNKVTEKGKDVELRCDPISGHTALYWYRQSLGQGLEFLIYFQGNSAPDKSGLPSDRFSAERTGGSVSTLTIQRTQQEDSAVYLCASSTRVLEQFFGPGTRLTVL.

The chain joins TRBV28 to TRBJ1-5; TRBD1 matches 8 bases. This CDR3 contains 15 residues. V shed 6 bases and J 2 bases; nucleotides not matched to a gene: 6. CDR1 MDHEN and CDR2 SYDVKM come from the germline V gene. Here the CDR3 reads CASSGQGGGNQPQHF. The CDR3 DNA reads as TGTGCCAGCAGCGGACAGGGAGGAGGCAATCAGCCCCAGCATTTT.

CDR3 amino acids: CASSGTSGGPLETQYF. In DNA, the CDR3 is TGCGCCAGCAGCGGGACTAGCGGGGGGCCTTTGGAGACCCAGTACTTC. This chain uses TRBV5-1 with TRBJ2-5; 15 nucleotides align to TRBD2. The CDR3 runs 16 residues. V was pared by 4 bases and J by 5 bases, with 6 bases of the junction left unmatched. Germline V gene lookup returns CDR1 SGHRS and CDR2 YFSETQ.

The CDR3 DNA reads TGCAGCGGACAGGATGGCGAAAAACTGTTTTTT. It is translated as CSGQDGEKLFF. The rearrangement uses TRBV29-1 and TRBJ1-4; possible D gene TRBD1, 6 bases. The ends were cut back, 7 bases at V and 8 bases at J, with 11 bases in the middle. CDR1 is SQVTM and CDR2 is ANQGSEA in the germline V gene. The CDR3 has 11 residues.

The CDR3 spells CASSLGPTDTQYF. CDR3 nucleotide sequence: TGTGCCAGCAGCTTAGGGCCCACAGATACGCAGTATTTT. The chain joins TRBV7-3 to TRBJ2-3; D unresolved. From germline, CDR1 is SGHTA and CDR2 FQGTGA. Trimming stripped 2 bases from V and 2 bases from J, with 5 bases between. The CDR3 consists of 13 residues. The full variable domain, with the rest looked up from reference TRBV7-3 and TRBJ2-3, is GAGVSQTPSNKVTEKGKYVELRCDPISGHTALYWYRQSLGQGPEFLIYFQGTGAADDSGLPNDRFFAVRPEGSVSTLKIQRTERGDSAVYLCASSLGPTDTQYFGPGTRLTVL.

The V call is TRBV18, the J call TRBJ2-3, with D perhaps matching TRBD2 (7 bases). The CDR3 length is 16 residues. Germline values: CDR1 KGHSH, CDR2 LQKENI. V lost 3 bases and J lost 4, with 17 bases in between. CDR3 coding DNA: TGTGCCAGCTCACCCGAAGGGGGGGGCCTTTCAGATACGCAGTATTTT. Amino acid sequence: CASSPEGGGLSDTQYF.

The chain's CDR3 is CASSLRGPGQETQYF. The DNA of the CDR3 is TGCGCCAGCAGCTTAAGGGGGCCTGGGCAAGAGACCCAGTACTTC. The rearrangement joins TRBV5-1 to TRBJ2-5, with 7 positions matching TRBD1. V dropped 2 bases and J dropped 2; count of bases not matched to a gene: 6. CDR1 is SGHRS, CDR2 YFSETQ, per germline. This CDR3 has 15 amino acids.

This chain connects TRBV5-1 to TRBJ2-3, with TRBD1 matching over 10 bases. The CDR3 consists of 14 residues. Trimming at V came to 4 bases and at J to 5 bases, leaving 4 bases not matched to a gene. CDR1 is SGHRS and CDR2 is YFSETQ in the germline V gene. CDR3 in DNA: TGCGCCAGCAGCGTGACAGGGGGCGGAGATACGCAGTATTTT. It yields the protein CASSVTGGGDTQYF.

CDR3 residues: CASSPVRGEGTQYF. Here the CDR3 DNA reads TGTGCCAGCTCCCCAGTACGGGGGGAAGGGACCCAGTACTTC. The chain combines TRBV6-6 with TRBJ2-5, with 7 bases fitting TRBD2. The CDR3 length is 14 residues. After removal of 8 bases from V and 7 bases from J, the junction contained 13 bases not matched to a gene. In germline, CDR1 is MNHNY, CDR2 SVGAGI (reference sequence).

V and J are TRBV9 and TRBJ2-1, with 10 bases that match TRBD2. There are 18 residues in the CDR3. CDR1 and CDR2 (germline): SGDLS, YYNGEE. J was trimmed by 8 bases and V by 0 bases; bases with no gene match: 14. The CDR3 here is CASSVESRGSGGADEQFF. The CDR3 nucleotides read TGTGCCAGCAGCGTAGAATCTAGGGGGAGCGGGGGGGCGGATGAGCAGTTCTTC.

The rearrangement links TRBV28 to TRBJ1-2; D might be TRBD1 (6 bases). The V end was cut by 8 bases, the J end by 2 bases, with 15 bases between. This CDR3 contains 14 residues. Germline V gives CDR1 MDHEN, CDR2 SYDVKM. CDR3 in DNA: TGTGCCAGCCACTTACCCGGGACAAACTATGGCTACACCTTC. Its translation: CASHLPGTNYGYTF.

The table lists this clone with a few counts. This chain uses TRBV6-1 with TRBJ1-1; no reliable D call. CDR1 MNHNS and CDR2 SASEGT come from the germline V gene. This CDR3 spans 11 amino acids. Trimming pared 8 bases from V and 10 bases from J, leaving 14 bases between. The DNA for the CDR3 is TGTGCCAGCTTCCTCGCGGGGATAGCTTTCTTT. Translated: CASFLAGIAFF.

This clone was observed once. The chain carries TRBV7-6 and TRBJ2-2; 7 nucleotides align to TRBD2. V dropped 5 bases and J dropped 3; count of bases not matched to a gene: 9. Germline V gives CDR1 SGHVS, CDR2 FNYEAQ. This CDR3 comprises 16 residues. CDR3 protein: CASSQGGGGYTGELFF. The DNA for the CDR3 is TGTGCCAGCAGCCAAGGCGGCGGGGGTTACACCGGGGAGCTGTTTTTT.

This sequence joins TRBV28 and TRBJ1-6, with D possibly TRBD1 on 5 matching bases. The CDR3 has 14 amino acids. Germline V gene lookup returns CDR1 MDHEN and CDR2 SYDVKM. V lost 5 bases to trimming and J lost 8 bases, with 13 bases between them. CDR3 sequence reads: CASSAGVRDSPLHF. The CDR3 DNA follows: TGTGCCAGCAGTGCAGGAGTCAGGGATTCACCCCTCCACTTT.

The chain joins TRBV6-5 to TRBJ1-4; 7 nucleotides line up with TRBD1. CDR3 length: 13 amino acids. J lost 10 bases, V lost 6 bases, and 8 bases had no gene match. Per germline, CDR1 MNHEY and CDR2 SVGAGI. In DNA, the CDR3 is TGTGCCAGCAGCACCTCAGGGGGTGGAAAACTGTTTTTT. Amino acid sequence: CASSTSGGGKLFF.

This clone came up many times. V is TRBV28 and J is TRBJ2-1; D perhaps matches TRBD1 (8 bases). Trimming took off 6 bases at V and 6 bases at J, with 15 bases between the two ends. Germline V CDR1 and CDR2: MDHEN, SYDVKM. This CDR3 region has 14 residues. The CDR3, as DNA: TGTGCCAGCAGGGTGACAGGGGAGGGCAATGAGCAGTTCTTC. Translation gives CASRVTGEGNEQFF.

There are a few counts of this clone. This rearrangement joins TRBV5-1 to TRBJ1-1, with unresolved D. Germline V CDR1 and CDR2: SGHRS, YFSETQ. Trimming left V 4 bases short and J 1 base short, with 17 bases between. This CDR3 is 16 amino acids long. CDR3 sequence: CASSPQRNTENTEAFF. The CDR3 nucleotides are TGCGCCAGCAGCCCACAGAGAAATACAGAGAACACTGAAGCTTTCTTT.

CDR3 protein: CASSNPSRTGELFF. CDR3 coding DNA: TGTGCCAGCAGCAATCCTAGTAGGACCGGGGAGCTGTTTTTT. The chain has TRBV7-9 and TRBJ2-2; D not certain. CDR3 length equals 14 residues. Germline V gene sequence: CDR1 SEHNR, CDR2 FQNEAQ (reference sequence). V shed 5 bases and J shed 5 bases, with 12 bases lying between them.